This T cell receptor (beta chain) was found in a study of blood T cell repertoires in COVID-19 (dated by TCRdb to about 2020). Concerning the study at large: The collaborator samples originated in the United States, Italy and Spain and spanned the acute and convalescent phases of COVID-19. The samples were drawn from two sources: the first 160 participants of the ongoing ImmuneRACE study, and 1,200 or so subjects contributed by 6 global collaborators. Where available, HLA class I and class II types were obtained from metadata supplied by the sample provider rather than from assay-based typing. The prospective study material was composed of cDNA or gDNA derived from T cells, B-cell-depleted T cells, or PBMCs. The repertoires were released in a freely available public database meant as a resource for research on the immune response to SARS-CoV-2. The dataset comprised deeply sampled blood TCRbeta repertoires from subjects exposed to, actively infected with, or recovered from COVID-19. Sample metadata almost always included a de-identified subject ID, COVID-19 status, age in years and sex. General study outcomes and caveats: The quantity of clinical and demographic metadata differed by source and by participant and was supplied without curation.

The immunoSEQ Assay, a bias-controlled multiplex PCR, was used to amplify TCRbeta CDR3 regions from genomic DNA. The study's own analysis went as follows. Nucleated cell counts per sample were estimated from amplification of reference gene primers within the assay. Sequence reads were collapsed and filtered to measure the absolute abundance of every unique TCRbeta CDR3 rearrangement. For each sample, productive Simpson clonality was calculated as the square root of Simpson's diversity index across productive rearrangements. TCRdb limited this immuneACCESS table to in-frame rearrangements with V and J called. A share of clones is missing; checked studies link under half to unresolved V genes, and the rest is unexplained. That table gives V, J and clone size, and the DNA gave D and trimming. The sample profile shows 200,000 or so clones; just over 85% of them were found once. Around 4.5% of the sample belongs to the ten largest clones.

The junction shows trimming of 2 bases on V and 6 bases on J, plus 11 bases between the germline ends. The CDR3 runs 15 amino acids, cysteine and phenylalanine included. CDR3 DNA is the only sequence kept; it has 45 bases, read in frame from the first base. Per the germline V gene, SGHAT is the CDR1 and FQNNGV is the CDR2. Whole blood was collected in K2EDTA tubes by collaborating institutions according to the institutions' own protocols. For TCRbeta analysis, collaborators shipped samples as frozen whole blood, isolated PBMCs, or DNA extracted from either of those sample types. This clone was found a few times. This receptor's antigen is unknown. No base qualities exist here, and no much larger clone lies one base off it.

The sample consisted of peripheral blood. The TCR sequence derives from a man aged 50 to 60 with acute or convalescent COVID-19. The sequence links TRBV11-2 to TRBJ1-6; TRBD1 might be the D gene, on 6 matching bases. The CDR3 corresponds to CASSLYREGNSPLHF. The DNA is TGTGCCAGCAGCTTATACAGGGAGGGTAATTCACCCCTCCACTTT. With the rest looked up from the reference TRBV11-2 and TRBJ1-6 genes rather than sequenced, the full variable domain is EAGVAQSPRYKIIEKRQSVAFWCNPISGHATLYWYQQILGQGPKLLIQFQNNGVVDDSQLPKDRFSAERLKGVDSTLKIQPAKLEDSAVYLCASSLYREGNSPLHFGNGTRLTVT.